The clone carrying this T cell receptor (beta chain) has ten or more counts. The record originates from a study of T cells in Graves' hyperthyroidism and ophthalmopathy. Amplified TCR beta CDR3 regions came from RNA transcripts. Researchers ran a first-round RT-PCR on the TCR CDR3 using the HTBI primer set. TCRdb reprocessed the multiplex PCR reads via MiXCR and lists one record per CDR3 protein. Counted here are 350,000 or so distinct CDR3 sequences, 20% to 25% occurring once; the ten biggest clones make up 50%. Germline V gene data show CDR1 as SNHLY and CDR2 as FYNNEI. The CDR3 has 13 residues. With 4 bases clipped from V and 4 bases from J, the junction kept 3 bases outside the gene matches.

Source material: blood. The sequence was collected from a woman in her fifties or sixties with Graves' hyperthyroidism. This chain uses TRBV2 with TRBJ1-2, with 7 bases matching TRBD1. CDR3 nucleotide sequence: TGTGCCAGCAGTGGGGGACAGACCTATGGCTACACCTTC. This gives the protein CASSGGQTYGYTF.